A selection of T cell receptor beta chains follows, all from one sample in a study of T-cell reconstitution after alpha-beta-depleted transplantation in children. TCRdb re-called the PCR reads through MiXCR, storing one row per CDR3 protein. This table has just over 950,000 distinct CDR3 sequences, roughly 29% appearing once. The sample consisted of PBMCs, mostly from graft donor cells, taken 360 days after TCRalphabeta/CD19-depleted stem cell transplant. Receptors were obtained from a boy in the first two years of life who had a stem cell transplant for SCID, so the T cells may come from the graft donor. The CDR3 runs from the conserved cysteine through the conserved F or W. Each record gives: clone size, J gene, CDR3 length, D gene, V gene, CDR3 protein, CDR3 DNA. A D gene is named only where the DNA matches it firmly. Clone size appears in some rows only: once, few, many, or a class for an expanded clone.

.,TRBJ1-1,16,TRBD1,TRBV11-2,CASRSVPNRGRGEAFF,TGTGCCAGCAGATCAGTCCCAAACAGGGGTCGGGGTGAGGCTTTCTTT
many,TRBJ2-3,15,.,TRBV15,CATSGPGLLADTQYF,TGTGCCACCAGCGGCCCGGGACTCCTGGCAGATACGCAGTATTTT
few,TRBJ1-2,14,.,TRBV4-1,CASSQVPSLERYTF,TGCGCCAGCAGCCAAGTCCCGTCACTCGAACGCTACACCTTC
.,TRBJ2-1,14,.,TRBV7-9,CASSLSRGPSEQFF,TGTGCCAGCAGCTTATCCCGGGGGCCCAGCGAGCAGTTCTTC
.,TRBJ2-5,17,TRBD1,TRBV12-3/TRBV12-4,CASILPGQGAKLETQYF,TGTGCCAGCATTCTGCCCGGGCAGGGGGCAAAGTTGGAGACCCAGTACTTC
.,TRBJ2-7,15,TRBD1,TRBV12-3/TRBV12-4,CASRLGQGATYEQYF,TGTGCCAGCAGACTCGGACAGGGGGCGACCTACGAGCAGTACTTC
once,TRBJ1-1,15,.,TRBV28,CASSLPATASFEAFF,TGTGCCAGCAGTTTACCTGCGACAGCCAGCTTTGAAGCTTTCTTT
few,TRBJ2-7,13,.,TRBV6-5,CASSYDLRGEQYF,TGTGCCAGCAGTTACGACCTAAGGGGCGAGCAGTACTTC
.,TRBJ1-2,16,TRBD1,TRBV15,CATSRQDRGRNYGYTF,TGTGCCACCAGCAGACAGGACAGGGGGCGGAACTATGGCTACACCTTC
.,TRBJ2-2,15,.,TRBV9,CASSVGGVFPGELFF,TGTGCCAGCAGCGTAGGAGGGGTTTTCCCCGGGGAGCTGTTTTTT
.,TRBJ2-1,14,.,TRBV25-1,CASSEQGGWNEQFF,TGTGCCAGCAGTGAGCAGGGTGGGTGGAATGAGCAGTTCTTC
few,TRBJ1-2,13,.,TRBV10-2,CASSPGLMWGYTF,TGCGCCAGCAGTCCAGGGTTAATGTGGGGCTACACCTTC
few,TRBJ2-2,14,.,TRBV12-3/TRBV12-4,CASSSVRNTGELFF,TGTGCCAGCAGTTCGGTCCGGAACACCGGGGAGCTGTTTTTT
.,TRBJ2-7,15,TRBD1,TRBV6-5,CASSYSDRGSYEQYF,TGTGCCAGCAGTTACTCTGACAGGGGCAGCTACGAGCAGTACTTC
.,TRBJ2-7,15,.,TRBV5-1,CASSLSPDGSYEQYF,TGCGCCAGCAGCTTGTCGCCGGACGGGTCCTACGAGCAGTACTTC
.,TRBJ2-7,15,TRBD1,TRBV7-2,CASVGRDRGSYEQYF,TGTGCCAGCGTCGGACGGGACAGGGGGTCCTACGAGCAGTACTTC
.,TRBJ2-3,15,.,TRBV6-5,CASSWRGAISDTQYF,TGTGCCAGCAGTTGGAGGGGGGCGATTTCAGATACGCAGTATTTT
.,TRBJ2-5,13,.,TRBV10-3,CAISEAGRETQYF,TGTGCCATCAGTGAGGCGGGGAGGGAGACCCAGTACTTC
.,TRBJ2-3,16,.,TRBV6-2/TRBV6-3,CASSPTTGLGTDTQYF,TGTGCCAGCAGCCCCACGACAGGCTTGGGCACAGATACGCAGTATTTT
many,TRBJ2-5,15,.,TRBV12-3/TRBV12-4,CASRVAHSGQETQYF,TGTGCCAGCAGGGTAGCACATTCCGGACAAGAGACCCAGTACTTC
few,TRBJ2-5,14,.,TRBV12-3/TRBV12-4,CASSFRGPQETQYF,TGTGCCAGCAGTTTTCGGGGGCCACAAGAGACCCAGTACTTC
.,TRBJ1-4,16,.,TRBV6-1,CASRELEGLTNEKLFF,TGTGCCAGCAGGGAATTGGAGGGATTAACTAATGAAAAACTGTTTTTT
.,TRBJ1-5,13,.,TRBV19,CASSQTEHQPQHF,TGTGCCAGTAGTCAGACAGAACATCAGCCCCAGCATTTT
.,TRBJ1-2,11,.,TRBV25-1,CASREGSGYTF,TGTGCCAGCAGGGAGGGAAGTGGCTACACCTTC
.,TRBJ1-2,16,.,TRBV4-1,CASSQEGGDGNYGYTF,TGCGCCAGCAGCCAAGAAGGAGGAGACGGGAACTATGGCTACACCTTC
few,TRBJ1-6,19,.,TRBV18,CASSPRSGEFSFYNSPLHF,TGTGCCAGCTCACCACGGTCAGGAGAGTTTTCCTTTTATAATTCACCCCTCCACTTT
few,TRBJ1-1,14,TRBD1,TRBV5-1,CASSPAGQFTEAFF,TGCGCCAGCAGCCCGGCGGGACAGTTCACTGAAGCTTTCTTT
.,TRBJ2-2,14,TRBD1,TRBV2,CASRGTGRTGELFF,TGTGCCAGCAGGGGGACAGGGCGCACCGGGGAGCTGTTTTTT
.,TRBJ1-4,14,.,TRBV6-5,CASSYDSYNEKLFF,TGTGCCAGCAGTTACGACAGTTATAATGAAAAACTGTTTTTT
many,TRBJ2-3,14,.,TRBV9,CASSGLPSTDTQYF,TGTGCCAGCAGTGGACTCCCAAGCACAGATACGCAGTATTTT
many,TRBJ2-7,14,.,TRBV28,CASRDPNIFYEQYF,TGTGCCAGCAGAGACCCGAACATTTTCTACGAGCAGTACTTC
.,TRBJ1-1,14,TRBD1,TRBV12-3/TRBV12-4,CASTEDRLNTEAFF,TGTGCCAGCACCGAGGACAGGTTGAACACTGAAGCTTTCTTT